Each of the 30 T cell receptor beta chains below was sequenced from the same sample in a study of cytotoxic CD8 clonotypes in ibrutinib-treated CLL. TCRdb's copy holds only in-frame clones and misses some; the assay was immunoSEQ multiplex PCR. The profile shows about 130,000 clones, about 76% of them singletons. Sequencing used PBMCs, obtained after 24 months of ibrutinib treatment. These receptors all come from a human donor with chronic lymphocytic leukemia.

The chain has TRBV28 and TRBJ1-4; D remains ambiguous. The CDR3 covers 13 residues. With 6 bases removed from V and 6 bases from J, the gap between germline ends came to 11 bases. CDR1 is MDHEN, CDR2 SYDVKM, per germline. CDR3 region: CASSLGEDEKLFF. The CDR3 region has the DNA TGTGCCAGCAGCCTCGGGGAAGATGAAAAACTGTTTTTT.

The CDR3, as DNA: TGTGCCACCAGCCACGGGACAAACCCCTCCTACGAGCAGTACTTC. Its protein product is CATSHGTNPSYEQYF. The chain links TRBV15 to TRBJ2-7; a weak D match, TRBD1 (6 bases). The CDR3 covers 15 residues. CDR1 is LNHNV and CDR2 is YYDKDF in the germline V gene (reference sequence). Deletions cut 5 bases from V and 0 bases from J, with 14 bases between.

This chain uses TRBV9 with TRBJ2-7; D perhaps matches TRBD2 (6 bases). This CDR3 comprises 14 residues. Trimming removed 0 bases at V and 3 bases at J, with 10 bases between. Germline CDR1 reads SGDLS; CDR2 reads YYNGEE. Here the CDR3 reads CASSVEPAGYEQYF. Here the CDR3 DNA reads TGTGCCAGCAGCGTAGAGCCAGCGGGCTACGAGCAGTACTTC.

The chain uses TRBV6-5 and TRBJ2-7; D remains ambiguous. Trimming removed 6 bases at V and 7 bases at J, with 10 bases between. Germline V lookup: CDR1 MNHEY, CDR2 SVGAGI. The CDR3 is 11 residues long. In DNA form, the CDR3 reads TGTGCCAGCAGCCGTGGATGGGAGCAGTACTTC. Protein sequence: CASSRGWEQYF.

CDR3 in DNA: TGTGCCAGTAGTGCAGTAGCGGGGCTCCGACCCGAGCAGTACTTC. Translated, it gives CASSAVAGLRPEQYF. The chain recombines TRBV19 with TRBJ2-7; 8 bases are a match to TRBD2. V lost 5 bases, J lost 6 bases, and 12 bases stayed unmatched. CDR1 and CDR2 (germline): LNHDA, SQIVND (reference sequence). CDR3 size: 15 residues.

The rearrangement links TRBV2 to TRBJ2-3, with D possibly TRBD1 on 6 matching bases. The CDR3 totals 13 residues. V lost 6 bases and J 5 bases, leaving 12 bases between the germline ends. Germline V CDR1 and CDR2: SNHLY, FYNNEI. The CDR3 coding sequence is TGTGCCAGCAGCCCTGGACAGATAGATACGCAGTATTTT. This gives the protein CASSPGQIDTQYF.

CDR3 nucleotide sequence: TGCGCCAGCAGCTTCGCGGGGAACCAAGAGACCCAGTACTTC. It translates to CASSFAGNQETQYF. The chain recombines TRBV5-1 with TRBJ2-5; weak D call: TRBD2 (6 bases). V was shortened by 2 bases and J by 0 bases, with 8 bases between the two germline ends. The V gene's germline CDR1 is SGHRS and CDR2 YFSETQ. This CDR3 region has 14 residues.

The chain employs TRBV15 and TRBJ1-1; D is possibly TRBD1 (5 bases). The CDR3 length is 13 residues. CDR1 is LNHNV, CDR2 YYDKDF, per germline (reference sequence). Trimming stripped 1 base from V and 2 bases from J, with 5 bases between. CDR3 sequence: CATSRGDNTEAFF. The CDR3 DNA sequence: TGTGCCACCAGCAGAGGGGACAACACTGAAGCTTTCTTT.

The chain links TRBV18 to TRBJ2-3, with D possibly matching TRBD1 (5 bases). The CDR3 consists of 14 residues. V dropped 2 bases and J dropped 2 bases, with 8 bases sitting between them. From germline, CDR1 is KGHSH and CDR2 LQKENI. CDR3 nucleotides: TGTGCCAGCTCACCAAGGGGCAACACAGATACGCAGTATTTT. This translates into CASSPRGNTDTQYF.

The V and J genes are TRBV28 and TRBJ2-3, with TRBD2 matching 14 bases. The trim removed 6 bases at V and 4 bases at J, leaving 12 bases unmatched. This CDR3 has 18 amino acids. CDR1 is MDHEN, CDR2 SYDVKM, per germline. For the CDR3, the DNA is TGTGCCAGCAGCCTTTCGACTAGCGGGAGGGCCGGGGCAGATACGCAGTATTTT. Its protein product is CASSLSTSGRAGADTQYF. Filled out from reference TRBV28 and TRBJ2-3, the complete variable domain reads DVKVTQSSRYLVKRTGEKVFLECVQDMDHENMFWYRQDPGLGLRLIYFSYDVKMKEKGDIPEGYSVSREKKERFSLILESASTNQTSMYLCASSLSTSGRAGADTQYFGPGTRLTVL.

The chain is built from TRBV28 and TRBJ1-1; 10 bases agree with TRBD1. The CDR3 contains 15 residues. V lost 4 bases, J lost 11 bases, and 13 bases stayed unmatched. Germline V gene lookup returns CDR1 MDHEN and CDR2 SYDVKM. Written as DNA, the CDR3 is TGTGCCAGCAGTTCCCCCGTATGGACAGGGGGAGAGGCTTTCTTT. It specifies CASSSPVWTGGEAFF.

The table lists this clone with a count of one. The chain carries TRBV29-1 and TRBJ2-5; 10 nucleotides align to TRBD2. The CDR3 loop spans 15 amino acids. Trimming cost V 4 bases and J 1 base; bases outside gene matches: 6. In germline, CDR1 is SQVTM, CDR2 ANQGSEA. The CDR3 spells CSVGYSGRAQETQYF. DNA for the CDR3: TGCAGCGTTGGATACAGCGGGAGGGCCCAAGAGACCCAGTACTTC.

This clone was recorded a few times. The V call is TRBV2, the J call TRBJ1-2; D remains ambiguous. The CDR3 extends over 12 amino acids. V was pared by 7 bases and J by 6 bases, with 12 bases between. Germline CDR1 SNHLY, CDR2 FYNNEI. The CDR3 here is CASKKAEDGYTF. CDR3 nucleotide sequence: TGTGCCAGCAAAAAGGCAGAAGATGGCTACACCTTC.

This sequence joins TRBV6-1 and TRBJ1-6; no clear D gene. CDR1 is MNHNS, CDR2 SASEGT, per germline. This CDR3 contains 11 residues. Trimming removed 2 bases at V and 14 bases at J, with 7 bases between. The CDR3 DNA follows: TGTGCCAGCAGTGAACTGGCGTCCCTCCACTTT. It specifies CASSELASLHF.

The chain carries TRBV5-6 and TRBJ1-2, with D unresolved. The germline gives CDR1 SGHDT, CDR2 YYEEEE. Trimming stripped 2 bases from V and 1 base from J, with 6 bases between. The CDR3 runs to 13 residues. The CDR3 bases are TGTGCCAGCAGCTTCGGTCGTAACTATGGCTACACCTTC. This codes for CASSFGRNYGYTF.

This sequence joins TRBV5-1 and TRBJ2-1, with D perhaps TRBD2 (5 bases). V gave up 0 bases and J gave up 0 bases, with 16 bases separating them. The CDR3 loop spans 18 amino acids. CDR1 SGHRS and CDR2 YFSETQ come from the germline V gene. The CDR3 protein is CASSLGPLAPSSYNEQFF. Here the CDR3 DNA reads TGCGCCAGCAGCTTGGGGCCCCTAGCCCCAAGCTCCTACAATGAGCAGTTCTTC.

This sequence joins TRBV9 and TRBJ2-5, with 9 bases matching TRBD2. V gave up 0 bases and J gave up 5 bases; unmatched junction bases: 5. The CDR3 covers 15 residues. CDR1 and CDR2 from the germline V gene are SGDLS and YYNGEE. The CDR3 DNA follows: TGTGCCAGCAGCGTAGTTGCGGGAGGGCCGGAGACCCAGTACTTC. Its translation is CASSVVAGGPETQYF. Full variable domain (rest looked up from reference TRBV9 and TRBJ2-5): DSGVTQTPKHLITATGQRVTLRCSPRSGDLSVYWYQQSLDQGLQFLIQYYNGEERAKGNILERFSAQQFPDLHSELNLSSLELGDSALYFCASSVVAGGPETQYFGPGTRLLVL.

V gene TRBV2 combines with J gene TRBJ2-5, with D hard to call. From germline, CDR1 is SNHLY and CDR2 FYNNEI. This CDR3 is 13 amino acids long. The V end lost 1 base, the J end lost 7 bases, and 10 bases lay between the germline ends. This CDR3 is CASSEEARRTQYF. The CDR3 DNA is TGTGCCAGCAGTGAAGAGGCCAGGAGGACCCAGTACTTC.

As DNA, the CDR3 is TGTGCCAGCAGCGGGACCCCTAGCACAGATACGCAGTATTTT. It encodes CASSGTPSTDTQYF. The genes are TRBV7-9 and TRBJ2-3; D tentatively fits TRBD1 or TRBD2 (5 bases each). Germline V CDR1 and CDR2: SEHNR, FQNEAQ (reference sequence). The CDR3 runs 14 residues. V shed 5 bases and J shed 0 bases, with 9 bases lying between them.

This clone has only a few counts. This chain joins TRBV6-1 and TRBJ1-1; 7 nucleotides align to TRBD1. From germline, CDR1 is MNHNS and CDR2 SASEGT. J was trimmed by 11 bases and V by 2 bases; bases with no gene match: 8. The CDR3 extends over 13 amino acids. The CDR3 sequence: CASSERQGVRAFF. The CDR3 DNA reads TGTGCCAGCAGTGAACGGCAGGGGGTACGGGCTTTCTTT.

Here the CDR3 DNA reads TGTGCCAGTAGTACCCCCCCGACAGTCGCCCACTATGGCTACACCTTC. Amino acid sequence: CASSTPPTVAHYGYTF. The chain couples TRBV19 to TRBJ1-2; D is perhaps TRBD1 (5 bases). CDR1 is LNHDA and CDR2 is SQIVND in the germline V gene (reference sequence). This CDR3 has 16 amino acids. With 4 bases removed from V and 3 bases from J, the gap between germline ends came to 18 bases.

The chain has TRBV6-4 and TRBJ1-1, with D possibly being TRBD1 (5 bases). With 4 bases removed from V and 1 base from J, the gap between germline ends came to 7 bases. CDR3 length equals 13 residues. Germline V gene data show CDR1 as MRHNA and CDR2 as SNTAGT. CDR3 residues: CASSAQANTEAFF. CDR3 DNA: TGTGCCAGCAGTGCACAGGCGAACACTGAAGCTTTCTTT.

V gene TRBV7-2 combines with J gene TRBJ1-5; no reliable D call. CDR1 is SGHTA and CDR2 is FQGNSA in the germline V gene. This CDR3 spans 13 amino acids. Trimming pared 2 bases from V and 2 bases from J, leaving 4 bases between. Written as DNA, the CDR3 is TGTGCCAGCAGCTTACCTGGCAATCAGCCCCAGCATTTT. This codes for CASSLPGNQPQHF.

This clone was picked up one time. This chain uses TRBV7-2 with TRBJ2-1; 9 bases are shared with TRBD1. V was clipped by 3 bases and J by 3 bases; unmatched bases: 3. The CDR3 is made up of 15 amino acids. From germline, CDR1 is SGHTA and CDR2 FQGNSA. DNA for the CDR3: TGTGCCAGCAGCTTGGGACAGGGCCTCTACAATGAGCAGTTCTTC. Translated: CASSLGQGLYNEQFF.

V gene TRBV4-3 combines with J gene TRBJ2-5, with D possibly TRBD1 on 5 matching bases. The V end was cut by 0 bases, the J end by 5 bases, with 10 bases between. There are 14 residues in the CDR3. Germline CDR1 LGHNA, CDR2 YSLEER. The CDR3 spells CASSQELGRETQYF. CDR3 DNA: TGCGCCAGCAGCCAAGAGCTGGGGCGGGAGACCCAGTACTTC.

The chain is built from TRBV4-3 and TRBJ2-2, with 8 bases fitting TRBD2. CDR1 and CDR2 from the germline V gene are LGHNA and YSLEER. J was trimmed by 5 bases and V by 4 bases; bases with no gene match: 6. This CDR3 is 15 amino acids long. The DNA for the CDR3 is TGCGCCAGCAGCCGAGAACTAGCGGCAACCGGGGAGCTGTTTTTT. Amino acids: CASSRELAATGELFF.

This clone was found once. In DNA, the CDR3 is TGTGCCAGCAGCCACCATAGCGTTGAAGGCGAGACCCAGTACTTC. Its protein is CASSHHSVEGETQYF. The genes are TRBV7-9 and TRBJ2-5, with a possible D match to TRBD2 (5 bases). Trimming pared 5 bases from V and 5 bases from J, leaving 18 bases between. Germline assignment: CDR1 SEHNR and CDR2 FQNEAQ (reference sequence). This CDR3 comprises 15 residues.

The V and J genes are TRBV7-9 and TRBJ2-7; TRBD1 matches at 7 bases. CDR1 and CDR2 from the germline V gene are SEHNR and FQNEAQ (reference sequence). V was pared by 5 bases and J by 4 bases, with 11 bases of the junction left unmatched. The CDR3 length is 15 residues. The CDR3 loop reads CASSPYRGVVYEQYF. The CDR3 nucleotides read TGTGCCAGCAGCCCCTACAGGGGAGTGGTTTACGAGCAGTACTTC.

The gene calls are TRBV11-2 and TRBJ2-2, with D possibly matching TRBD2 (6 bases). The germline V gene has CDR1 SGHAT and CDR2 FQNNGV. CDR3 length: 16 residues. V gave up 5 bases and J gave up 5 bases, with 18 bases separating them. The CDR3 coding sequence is TGTGCCAGCAGCCTAGGACGGCTTGCGGGGACCGGGGAGCTGTTTTTT. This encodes CASSLGRLAGTGELFF. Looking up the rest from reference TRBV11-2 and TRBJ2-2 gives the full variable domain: EAGVAQSPRYKIIEKRQSVAFWCNPISGHATLYWYQQILGQGPKLLIQFQNNGVVDDSQLPKDRFSAERLKGVDSTLKIQPAKLEDSAVYLCASSLGRLAGTGELFFGEGSRLTVL.

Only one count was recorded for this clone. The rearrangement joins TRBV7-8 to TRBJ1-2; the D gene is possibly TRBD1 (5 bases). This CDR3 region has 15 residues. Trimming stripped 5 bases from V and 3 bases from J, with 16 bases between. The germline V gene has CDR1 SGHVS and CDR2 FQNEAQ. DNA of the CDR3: TGTGCCAGCAGCCCCGCAGGTGGAGGGGACTATGGCTACACCTTC. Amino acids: CASSPAGGGDYGYTF.